These 23 T cell receptor beta chains originate from one sample sequenced in a study of identical twins. One entry per CDR3 protein, called by TCRdb with MiXCR from the 5' RACE reads. The sample shows about 240,000 distinct CDR3 sequences, 10% of them seen only once. Sequenced sample: memory T cells sorted from blood. Every receptor here comes from a man between 50 and 59 years old in good health.

This clonotype was seen ten or more times. The chain carries TRBV5-1 and TRBJ2-7; D may correspond to TRBD1 or TRBD2 (6 bases each). V lost 0 bases, J lost 5 bases, and 21 bases lay in between. The CDR3 totals 17 residues. The germline CDR1 and CDR2 sequences are SGHRS and YFSETQ. Written as DNA, the CDR3 is TGCGCCAGCAGCTTGGTTTCGGGGGCGGGCAGCTACGACGAGCAGTACTTC. Protein: CASSLVSGAGSYDEQYF.

Many counts were recorded for this clonotype. V and J are TRBV11-1 and TRBJ1-1, with D maybe TRBD1 (5 bases). This CDR3 is built from 14 residues. Between the trimmed V and J ends, which lost 5 bases and 6 bases, there was a span of 16 bases. Germline values: CDR1 SGHAT, CDR2 FQDESV (reference sequence). The CDR3 coding sequence is TGTGCCAGCAGCATACAGGCGAACCGCGCTGAAGCTTTCTTT. Translating gives CASSIQANRAEAFF.

The chain couples TRBV19 to TRBJ2-1, with D maybe TRBD2 (6 bases). The V gene's germline CDR1 is LNHDA and CDR2 SQIVND (reference sequence). V was shortened by 3 bases and J by 5 bases, with 11 bases between the two germline ends. This CDR3 spans 14 amino acids. The DNA for the CDR3 is TGTGCCAGTAGTATCTGGACTACAGACAATGAGCAGTTCTTC. This codes for CASSIWTTDNEQFF.

This clonotype was recorded a few times. The rearrangement joins TRBV11-2 to TRBJ2-1; tentatively, D is TRBD1 (5 bases). The germline CDR1 and CDR2 sequences are SGHAT and FQNNGV. V gave up 0 bases and J gave up 6 bases, with 9 bases separating them. The CDR3 covers 14 residues. CDR3 coding DNA: TGTGCCAGCAGCTTAGAACGACAGAGCAATGAGCAGTTCTTC. Translating it yields CASSLERQSNEQFF.

This clonotype occurred many times. The gene calls are TRBV10-3 and TRBJ1-1, with D unresolved. Deletions cut 3 bases from V and 4 bases from J, with 3 bases between. Germline loops: CDR1 ENHRY, CDR2 SYGVKD. The CDR3 loop spans 11 amino acids. CDR3 region: CAISEATEAFF. CDR3 nucleotide sequence: TGTGCCATCAGTGAAGCCACTGAAGCTTTCTTT.

This clonotype was seen a handful of times. The V call is TRBV28, the J call TRBJ2-4; tentatively, D is TRBD1 or TRBD2 (7 bases each). The germline CDR1 and CDR2 sequences are MDHEN and SYDVKM. The V gene lost 1 base and the J gene lost 0 bases, with 19 bases spanning the gap. The CDR3 runs 19 residues. This CDR3 reads CASSLSEVQGGLAKNIQYF. CDR3 coding DNA: TGTGCCAGCAGTTTATCGGAGGTTCAGGGGGGGTTAGCCAAAAACATTCAGTACTTC. The full variable domain, in which reference TRBV28 and TRBJ2-4 provide the parts outside the CDR3, is DVKVTQSSRYLVKRTGEKVFLECVQDMDHENMFWYRQDPGLGLRLIYFSYDVKMKEKGDIPEGYSVSREKKERFSLILESASTNQTSMYLCASSLSEVQGGLAKNIQYFGAGTRLSVL.

The CDR3 reads CASRDRGNEQFF. DNA for the CDR3: TGTGCCAGCAGGGACCGGGGCAATGAGCAGTTCTTC. This chain links TRBV6-2 or TRBV6-3 with TRBJ2-1; TRBD2 is a possible D gene (5 bases). From germline, CDR1 is MNHEY and CDR2 SVGEGT. The CDR3 is 12 amino acids. The V gene lost 6 bases and the J gene lost 6 bases, with 9 bases spanning the gap.

This clonotype appeared a few times. The chain is built from TRBV6-1 and TRBJ2-2; 7 bases align to TRBD1. This CDR3 is 13 amino acids long. Trimming took 10 bases from V and 3 from J; bases not matched to a gene: 5. Germline assignment: CDR1 MNHNS and CDR2 SASEGT. The CDR3 DNA follows: TGTGCCACCTCCGGGACAGACACCGGGGAGCTGTTTTTT. Translation: CATSGTDTGELFF.

The chain has TRBV7-8 and TRBJ2-3, with no clear D. The CDR3 extends over 13 amino acids. The germline V gene has CDR1 SGHVS and CDR2 FQNEAQ. Trimming cost V 5 bases and J 8 bases, with 14 bases left between them. The CDR3 protein is CASSPSIGVTQYF. The CDR3 bases are TGTGCCAGCAGCCCGTCGATCGGTGTTACGCAGTATTTT.

This clonotype was counted a few times. The chain combines TRBV19 with TRBJ2-6, with D possibly being TRBD2 (5 bases). The CDR3 is 15 residues long. V was trimmed by 2 bases and J by 4 bases, leaving 9 bases between them. The V gene's germline CDR1 is LNHDA and CDR2 SQIVND (reference sequence). The CDR3 region has the DNA TGTGCCAGTAGTATACGGGGATACGGGGCCAACGTCCTGACTTTC. As protein: CASSIRGYGANVLTF.

Ten or more counts support this clonotype. V is TRBV12-3 or TRBV12-4 and J is TRBJ1-5; D ambiguous. V was trimmed by 5 bases and J by 2 bases, leaving 7 bases between them. CDR3 length: 13 amino acids. The CDR3 sequence: CASSGAGNQPQHF. CDR3 in DNA: TGTGCCAGCAGTGGAGCCGGCAATCAGCCCCAGCATTTT.

V usage is TRBV4-3 and J usage is TRBJ2-1, with D perhaps matching TRBD2 (5 bases). V lost 0 bases and J 8 bases, leaving 17 bases between the germline ends. CDR1 and CDR2 (germline): LGHNA, YSLEER. This CDR3 comprises 16 residues. CDR3 in DNA: TGCGCCAGCAGCCAAGATGGAAGCGGAGGAGGCGATGAGCAGTTCTTC. Amino acid sequence: CASSQDGSGGGDEQFF.

The gene calls are TRBV7-3 and TRBJ2-2, with a tentative D call TRBD2 (6 bases). The CDR3 contains 17 residues. CDR1 SGHTA and CDR2 FQGTGA come from the germline V gene. The V end was cut by 1 base, the J end by 5 bases, with 17 bases between. CDR3 nucleotides: TGTGCCAGCAGCTTAAATGATCTAGCGTGGGGAACCGGGGAGCTGTTTTTT. It codes for CASSLNDLAWGTGELFF.

This clonotype was counted at least ten times. V usage is TRBV20-1 and J usage is TRBJ1-5, with 7 bases that match TRBD1. The V segment lost 0 bases and the J segment 5 bases; nucleotides outside the gene matches: 13. There are 17 residues in the CDR3. In germline, CDR1 is DFQATT, CDR2 SNEGSKA (reference sequence). CDR3 loop: CSARDRTGSASDQPQHF. Written as DNA, the CDR3 is TGCAGTGCTAGAGATCGGACAGGTTCTGCCTCTGATCAGCCCCAGCATTTT.

In this sample, this clonotype turned up a few times. The chain employs TRBV20-1 and TRBJ2-3; TRBD2 agrees at 10 bases. V lost 1 base, J lost 2 bases, and 3 bases stayed unmatched. Germline lookup yields CDR1 DFQATT and CDR2 SNEGSKA (reference sequence). The CDR3 sequence is 15 residues long. The CDR3: CSARGSGGTTDTQYF. The CDR3 coding sequence is TGCAGTGCTAGAGGTAGCGGGGGGACCACAGATACGCAGTATTTT.

In this sample, this clonotype turned up many times. J is TRBJ1-4 and V is TRBV7-8; 9 positions match TRBD1. This CDR3 spans 15 amino acids. Germline assignment: CDR1 SGHVS and CDR2 FQNEAQ. Trimming removed 5 bases from V and 4 bases from J; junction bases left unmatched: 5. The CDR3 nucleotides read TGTGCCAGCAGCCGAGGGACAGGGAGTAATGAAAAACTGTTTTTT. It yields the protein CASSRGTGSNEKLFF.

This clonotype was counted many times. The chain employs TRBV7-2 and TRBJ2-3, with D possibly matching TRBD1 (6 bases). Germline CDR1 reads SGHTA; CDR2 reads FQGNSA. The length of the CDR3 is 16 residues. Between the trimmed V and J ends, which lost 5 bases and 1 base, there was a span of 16 bases. CDR3 sequence reads: CASSGRGRGRTDTQYF. The CDR3 nucleotides are TGTGCCAGCAGCGGCCGGGGCAGGGGTCGCACAGATACGCAGTATTTT.

This chain links TRBV10-3 with TRBJ2-7, with a possible D match to TRBD2 (6 bases). There are 13 residues in the CDR3. Germline V CDR1 and CDR2: ENHRY, SYGVKD. V was pared by 6 bases and J by 1 base, with 10 bases between. The CDR3 protein is CAISRDSSYEQYF. The DNA of the CDR3 is TGTGCCATCAGCCGGGACTCATCCTACGAGCAGTACTTC.

The chain joins TRBV11-2 to TRBJ1-1; D possibly corresponds to TRBD1 (6 bases). The CDR3 is 13 amino acids. Germline values: CDR1 SGHAT, CDR2 FQNNGV. V lost 1 base and J 8 bases, leaving 11 bases between the germline ends. The CDR3 nucleotides are TGTGCCAGCAGCTTAGTAATCCAGGGGGAAGCTTTCTTT. This encodes CASSLVIQGEAFF. Full variable domain (rest looked up from reference TRBV11-2 and TRBJ1-1): EAGVAQSPRYKIIEKRQSVAFWCNPISGHATLYWYQQILGQGPKLLIQFQNNGVVDDSQLPKDRFSAERLKGVDSTLKIQPAKLEDSAVYLCASSLVIQGEAFFGQGTRLTVV.

This chain connects TRBV21-1 to TRBJ1-1; the table's TRBD1 call for D was not verified on the DNA. TRBV21-1 counts as a pseudogene. CDR3 length equals 10 residues. The CDR3 sequence is CASSKGAVPF. The CDR3, as DNA: TGTGCCAGCAGCAAAGGTGCGGTCCCCTTT.

This clonotype came up a few times. The chain is built from TRBV3-1 and TRBJ2-3; unclear D gene. Trimming cost V 3 bases and J 11 bases, with 12 bases left between them. CDR3 size: 12 residues. In germline, CDR1 is LGHDT, CDR2 YNNKEL (reference sequence). CDR3 nucleotides: TGTGCCAGCAGCCACAAGGCTACCCAGCAGTATTTT. Protein sequence: CASSHKATQQYF.

This clonotype was observed many times. The chain has TRBV10-3 and TRBJ2-1; TRBD2 aligns across 7 bases. This CDR3 has 13 residues. Germline loops: CDR1 ENHRY, CDR2 SYGVKD. V gave up 4 bases and J gave up 6 bases; unmatched junction bases: 3. The CDR3 spells CAISGLAANEQFF. As DNA, the CDR3 is TGTGCCATCAGTGGTCTAGCGGCCAATGAGCAGTTCTTC.

J is TRBJ2-5 and V is TRBV7-3; no clear D gene. V lost 0 bases to trimming and J lost 5 bases, with 10 bases between them. This CDR3 has 14 residues. The germline V gene encodes CDR1 SGHTA and CDR2 FQGTGA. The DNA of the CDR3 is TGTGCCAGCAGCTTAACCCCAGGTGGGGAGACCCAGTACTTC. Protein: CASSLTPGGETQYF.